This T cell receptor beta chain comes out of a study of OX40 agonist ivuxolimab in advanced cancers. Study results and caveats: Among T cells, CD8+ cells averaged more expanded clones than CD4+ cells. Among some nonresponders, normalized T-cell clonal expansion was also low. Both blood CD4+ and CD8+ T cells showed clonal growth by week 6 at 0.1 to 3.0 mg/kg.

Repertoires were generated with immunoSEQ multiplex PCR, while TCRdb's copy carries only in-frame clones and drops some. This table holds about 39,000 clones, approximately 80% found once. CDR3 length equals 13 residues. Trimming took 1 base from V and 5 from J, leaving 7 bases between them. Germline lookup yields CDR1 MNHEY and CDR2 SVGAGI. Turning to this clone: The target antigen is unknown.

The clonotype originates from an adult with an advanced solid tumor such as melanoma, head and neck, liver or kidney cancer. The chain couples TRBV6-5 to TRBJ2-3; D remains unclear. The sequenced sample was CD4+ or CD8+ T cells sorted from blood, obtained in a trial of the OX40 agonist ivuxolimab. The CDR3 protein is CASSYWTGDTQYF. CDR3 nucleotide sequence: TGTGCCAGCAGTTACTGGACCGGAGATACGCAGTATTTT.